These T cell receptor beta chains were read from a single sample in a study of blood T cell repertoires in COVID-19. Method: immunoSEQ multiplex PCR; TCRdb's copy keeps in-frame clones and lacks some. The sample consists of 95,000 to 150,000 clones, roughly 89% of them appearing once. The material sequenced was peripheral blood. The receptors originated from a man in his forties or fifties with acute or convalescent COVID-19. The CDR3 runs from the conserved cysteine through the conserved F or W. A D gene is named only where the DNA matches it firmly. Rows give clone size only sometimes, using once, few, many, or a class for an expanded clone.

>TRBV5-6|.|TRBD1|TRBJ1-6|18
TGTGCCAGCAGCTCGCGGACAGGGCCAACCCCATGGAATTCACCCCTCCACTTT
CASSSRTGPTPWNSPLHF
>TRBV5-4|.|TRBD1|TRBJ1-1|14
TGTGCCAGCAGTCGTGACAGGGTGGGGACTGAAGCTTTCTTT
CASSRDRVGTEAFF
>TRBV5-1|.|TRBD1|TRBJ2-5|17
TGCGCCAGCAGCTTGGACTCTGGACCAACAGGGGGGGAGACCCAGTACTTC
CASSLDSGPTGGETQYF
>TRBV6-1|once|TRBD1|TRBJ1-5|16
TGTGCCAGCAGTGAAACCCCGGGACAGAAATATCAGCCCCAGCATTTT
CASSETPGQKYQPQHF
>TRBV19|.|TRBD2|TRBJ2-1|14
TGTGCCAGTAGTTACGGACTAGCGACCAATGAGCAGTTCTTC
CASSYGLATNEQFF
>TRBV7-6|once|.|TRBJ2-7|15
TGTGCCAGCAGCCATGGGAGCGGAGGGGCCTACGAGCAGTACTTC
CASSHGSGGAYEQYF
>TRBV7-2|.|TRBD1|TRBJ2-3|15
TGTGCCAGCAGCTACGGACAGGGGAACACAGATACGCAGTATTTT
CASSYGQGNTDTQYF
>TRBV6-2/TRBV6-3|.|TRBD2|TRBJ2-3|14
TGTGCCAGCAACCCCCTAGCGGGACCCGATACGCAGTATTTT
CASNPLAGPDTQYF
>TRBV5-1|.|TRBD1|TRBJ2-3|16
TGCGCCAGCAGCTTGGGTAACAGGGGAAACACAGATACGCAGTATTTT
CASSLGNRGNTDTQYF
>TRBV10-3|.|.|TRBJ2-5|15
TGTGCCATCAGTGAGTCGACACAGGGTGGGGCGACCCAGTACTTC
CAISESTQGGATQYF
>TRBV29-1|.|TRBD1|TRBJ1-6|15
TGCAGCGTTAGGACAGGGACTCCCAATAATTCACCCCTCCACTTT
CSVRTGTPNNSPLHF
>TRBV6-5|.|.|TRBJ1-6|14
TGTGCCACCCTCCAGTCCACCTATAATTCACCCCTCCACTTT
CATLQSTYNSPLHF
>TRBV10-2|.|.|TRBJ1-2|14
TGCGCCAGCAGTGAGAGGGCAGGGGCCTATGGCTACACCTTC
CASSERAGAYGYTF
>TRBV7-2|once|TRBD2|TRBJ2-7|15
TGTGCCAGCAGCTTAAGCGGGGGTGGGGCCTACGAGCAGTACTTC
CASSLSGGGAYEQYF
>TRBV18|.|TRBD1|TRBJ1-4|16
TGTGCCAGCTCACCGGGGACAGGTGGGCGTAATGAAAAACTGTTTTTT
CASSPGTGGRNEKLFF
>TRBV5-1|.|TRBD1|TRBJ1-2|14
TGCGCCAGCAGCTTGACAGGGGACACCTATGGCTACACCTTC
CASSLTGDTYGYTF
>TRBV11-2|.|.|TRBJ2-3|16
TGTGCCAGCAGCCGCATACTTCTAGTCGGGGGAGATACGCAGTATTTT
CASSRILLVGGDTQYF
>TRBV21-1|.|.|TRBJ1-2|15
TGTGCCAGCAGCAAATCTCGCGGCAGTTACTATGGCTACACCTTC
CASSKSRGSYYGYTF
>TRBV7-6|.|TRBD1|TRBJ2-7|16
TGTGCCAGCAGCTTATACCCCGGGACAGGGCGGATCGAGCAGTACTTC
CASSLYPGTGRIEQYF
>TRBV30|.|.|TRBJ1-6|13
TGTGCCTGGAGTGCCCAGGGGAATTCACCCCTCCACTTT
CAWSAQGNSPLHF
>TRBV9|.|.|TRBJ1-5|14
TGTGCCAGCAGCGTAGACGGGGGGCTTCAGCCCCAGCATTTT
CASSVDGGLQPQHF
>TRBV6-5|.|.|TRBJ1-1|15
TGTGCCAGCAGTTATAGCCGAGGGTTGAACACTGAAGCTTTCTTT
CASSYSRGLNTEAFF
>TRBV5-6|.|.|TRBJ1-1|14
TGTGCCAGCAGCCCCCAGAGGGGGAGCCTCAAAGCTTTCTTT
CASSPQRGSLKAFF
>TRBV10-3|.|TRBD1|TRBJ1-1|15
TGTGCCATCAGTGATTGGGGACAGGGTAACACTGAAGCTTTCTTT
CAISDWGQGNTEAFF
>TRBV19|.|TRBD1|TRBJ1-2|15
TGTGCCAGCAAAATCCTAACAGGGGCGCCGGGTGGCTACACCTTC
CASKILTGAPGGYTF
>TRBV5-3|.|.|TRBJ2-3|18
TGTGCCAGAAGGTTTGTGTCCTTTGGGGTAGGGGCTACAGATACGCAGTATTTT
CARRFVSFGVGATDTQYF
>TRBV9|.|TRBD1|TRBJ2-3|15
TGTGCCAGCAGCCTTAACAGGGGTAGCACAGATACGCAGTATTTT
CASSLNRGSTDTQYF
>TRBV24-1|.|.|TRBJ2-3|15
TGTGCCACCAGTGACCCCGTAGCGAACACAGATACGCAGTATTTT
CATSDPVANTDTQYF
>TRBV30|.|TRBD2|TRBJ2-3|14
TGTGCCTGGAGTCCCGGACTAGTCACAGATACGCAGTATTTT
CAWSPGLVTDTQYF
>TRBV21-1|.|.|TRBJ2-2|14
TGTGCCAGCAGCAAATGGAGGAAGGGGGCAGAGCTGTTTTTT
CASSKWRKGAELFF